A selection of T cell receptor beta chains follows, all from one sample in a study of Ad26.COV2.S vaccination and SARS-CoV-2 variants. The assay was immunoSEQ multiplex PCR, and TCRdb's table has in-frame clones only and misses some. Among about 460,000 clones, 80% to 90% were seen once, and the ten largest hold 1.5% to 2%. The material sequenced was peripheral blood, taken in a trial of Ad26.COV2.S vaccine versus placebo. All receptors derive from a person aged 18 to 65 who received the Ad26.COV2.S COVID-19 vaccine or a placebo. CDR3s leave out the opening cysteine and the closing phenylalanine or tryptophan.

CDR3 length,J gene,V gene,CDR3 protein
13,TRBJ2-1,TRBV28,ASRGSGRARNEQF
10,TRBJ1-2,TRBV5-5,ASSSGNYGYT
10,TRBJ2-7,TRBV12-3/TRBV12-4,ASSFYGYEQY
14,TRBJ2-1,TRBV7-8,ASSLTTSGAYNEQF
11,TRBJ1-2,TRBV12-3/TRBV12-4,ASSWTRIYGYT
13,TRBJ2-1,TRBV11-1,ASSSGTSGRNEQF
15,TRBJ2-2,TRBV7-2,ASSQRPTGSNTGELF
16,TRBJ2-4,TRBV5-4,ASSLEGISRGSENIQY
12,TRBJ1-2,TRBV27,ASGQGRVNYGYT
13,TRBJ1-2,TRBV11-2,ASSLGSGGVYGYT
12,TRBJ1-6,TRBV28,ASKGSHPNSPLH
12,TRBJ1-4,TRBV5-4,ASSHREKNEKLF
17,TRBJ2-3,TRBV7-3,ASSLTSWVAGVDTDTQY
13,TRBJ2-5,TRBV27,ASRLSRDRKETQY
13,TRBJ2-7,TRBV6-5,ASSYSGVGGYEQY
13,TRBJ2-7,TRBV28,ASSNPGTGGGKQY
14,TRBJ2-1,TRBV10-3,AISPRVSSSYNEQF
13,TRBJ1-3,TRBV6-5,ASSYDGGGGNTIY
14,TRBJ1-2,TRBV4-1,ASSQDFRQGGIGYT
9,TRBJ1-2,TRBV27,ASYWGGGYT
12,TRBJ1-5,TRBV27,ASSFYGSNQPQH
12,TRBJ2-1,TRBV11-3,ASSLEGAGNEQF
13,TRBJ2-6,TRBV19,ASTEQVSGANVLT
12,TRBJ2-3,TRBV5-1,ASSFGQGPDTQY
13,TRBJ1-4,TRBV30,AWSVPAATNEKLF
11,TRBJ2-2,TRBV30,AWSVRRAFELF
13,TRBJ1-5,TRBV6-1,ASSEDFGGGQPQH
15,TRBJ1-6,TRBV7-8,ASSWGRGASEFSPLH
14,TRBJ2-7,TRBV7-8,ASSLGARGNPYEQY
10,TRBJ2-7,TRBV28,ASSIFSYEQY
10,TRBJ2-5,TRBV28,ASSRFQETQY
18,TRBJ1-6,TRBV7-3,ASSPHRDRGLPNLDSPLH
10,TRBJ2-7,TRBV5-5,ASSLGGQEQY
11,TRBJ1-2,TRBV6-5,ASSLIANYGYT
15,TRBJ2-1,TRBV19,ASSLNTGTSGRNEQF
11,TRBJ2-1,TRBV2,ASSGAPIGTQF
14,TRBJ1-4,TRBV7-9,ASSTHTAARGEKLF
10,TRBJ1-6,TRBV19,ASSLVNSPLH